The 10 T cell receptor beta chains reported below all come from one sample, sequenced in a study of blood T cells in healthy people across ages. With a J-beta primer mix and a sample-barcoded 5' primer, a second PCR ran about 7 to 12 cycles. TCRdb passed the 5' RACE reads through MiXCR, listing each CDR3 protein once. Of more than 1,000,000 distinct CDR3 sequences detected, about 25% appear once; the ten largest clones hold approximately 0.75%. These same data were also listed under a study on T cells of mothers and their children.

Sequencing was done on a sample of blood. Receptors originate from a girl aged 2 to 10 in good health.

The CDR3 spells CASSLLGGDGTEAFF. The CDR3, as DNA: TGTGCCAGCAGTTTGTTGGGGGGCGATGGGACTGAAGCTTTCTTT. J is TRBJ1-1 and V is TRBV12-3 or TRBV12-4, with D possibly matching TRBD1 (6 bases). V was cut by 3 bases and J by 5 bases, with 16 bases left in between. This CDR3 has 15 amino acids.

J is TRBJ2-1 and V is TRBV28; D remains unclear. Trimming shortened V by 5 bases and J by 4 bases, and 18 bases separated the two germline ends. Germline V gene lookup returns CDR1 MDHEN and CDR2 SYDVKM. This CDR3 has 16 residues. The CDR3 DNA follows: TGTGCCAGCAGTCCCTCCGCCTCACTACGGTACAATGAGCAGTTCTTC. This encodes CASSPSASLRYNEQFF.

This chain links TRBV14 with TRBJ2-5, with 7 bases aligning to TRBD2. Near its end, the DNA agrees better with TRBJ2-7, so the J call may be wrong. This CDR3 spans 13 amino acids. From germline, CDR1 is SGHDN and CDR2 FVKESK. In nucleotides, the CDR3 is TGTGCCAGCAGCCAGATTTGGGGGGGCGAGCAGTACTTC. Translating it yields CASSQIWGGEQYF.

The chain combines TRBV4-3 with TRBJ2-5; D is unresolved. The V gene lost 0 bases and the J gene lost 0 bases, with 11 bases spanning the gap. Germline V lookup: CDR1 LGHNA, CDR2 YSLEER. CDR3 length: 16 amino acids. This CDR3 is CASSQDLGQNQETQYF. The CDR3 DNA reads as TGCGCCAGCAGCCAAGACCTCGGCCAAAACCAAGAGACCCAGTACTTC.

This clonotype turned up a few times. An end of the junction does not agree with germline; a read error may underlie this. V and J are TRBV5-5 and TRBJ1-2; 9 bases map to TRBD1. This CDR3 region has 14 residues. Germline values: CDR1 SGHKS, CDR2 YYEKEE (reference sequence). CDR3 nucleotide sequence: TGTGCCAGCGACGAAGAGGACAGGGGTGAGGGCTGCACCTTC. Its translation: CASDEEDRGEGCTF.

The table lists this clonotype with a count of one. The chain recombines TRBV29-1 with TRBJ2-3; D is undetermined. The CDR3 totals 15 residues. CDR1 is SQVTM and CDR2 is ANQGSEA in the germline V gene. Trimming pared 3 bases from V and 0 bases from J, leaving 13 bases between. CDR3 sequence (DNA): TGCAGCGTTGAGAAGGACGGCTATAGCACAGATACGCAGTATTTT. Its translation is CSVEKDGYSTDTQYF.

Concerning this clonotype: This clone may be a read error of a much larger clone one base away. The rearrangement links TRBV6-5 to TRBJ2-5; D ambiguous. From germline, CDR1 is MNHEY and CDR2 SVGAGI. The CDR3 extends over 11 amino acids. The chain's CDR3 is CSSSSGGTQYF. CDR3 sequence (DNA): TGTTCCAGCAGCTCCGGCGGGACCCAGTACTTC.

This clonotype occurred a few times. The rearrangement joins TRBV18 to TRBJ1-2; D is uncertain. CDR1 is KGHSH and CDR2 is LQKENI in the germline V gene. V was clipped by 3 bases and J by 4 bases, with 18 bases between them. CDR3 size: 16 residues. The CDR3 sequence is CASSPSISFASYGYTF. The DNA of the CDR3 is TGTGCCAGCTCACCTTCTATCTCCTTTGCTAGCTATGGCTACACCTTC.

The chain links TRBV6-1 to TRBJ2-5, with TRBD1 as a possible D gene (6 bases). V was clipped by 5 bases and J by 5 bases, with 18 bases between them. Germline loops: CDR1 MNHNS, CDR2 SASEGT. The length of the CDR3 is 15 residues. For the CDR3, the DNA is TGTGCCAGCAGTTCTATTACAGGGAATCGGGAGACCCAGTACTTC. Translated, it gives CASSSITGNRETQYF.

The chain employs TRBV12-3 or TRBV12-4 and TRBJ2-2; D is possibly TRBD1 or TRBD2 (6 bases each). This CDR3 comprises 16 residues. V lost 3 bases, J lost 6 bases, and 17 bases lay in between. The chain's CDR3 is CASSFGMGGIAGELFF. As DNA, the CDR3 is TGTGCCAGCAGTTTCGGGATGGGGGGCATCGCCGGGGAGCTGTTTTTT.